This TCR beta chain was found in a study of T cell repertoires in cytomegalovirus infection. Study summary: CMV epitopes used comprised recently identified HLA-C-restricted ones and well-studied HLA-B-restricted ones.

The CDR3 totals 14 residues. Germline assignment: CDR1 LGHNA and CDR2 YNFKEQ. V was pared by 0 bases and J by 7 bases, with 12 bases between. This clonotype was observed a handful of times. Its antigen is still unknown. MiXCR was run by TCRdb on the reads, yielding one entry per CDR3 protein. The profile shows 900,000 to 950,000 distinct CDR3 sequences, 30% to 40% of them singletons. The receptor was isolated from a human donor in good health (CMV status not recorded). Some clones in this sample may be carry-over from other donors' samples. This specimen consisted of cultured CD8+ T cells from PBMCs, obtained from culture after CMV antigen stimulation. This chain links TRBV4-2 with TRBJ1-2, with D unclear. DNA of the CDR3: TGTGCCAGCAGCCAAGAAGGAGTACCTCCTGGCTACACCTTC. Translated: CASSQEGVPPGYTF.